Below are 25 T cell receptor beta chains sequenced from a single sample in a study of technical replicates of blood from a few donors. Assay used: immunoSEQ multiplex PCR; TCRdb lists only in-frame clones, some missing. The sample holds 45,000 to 60,000 clones, about 96% seen once. The sequenced sample was T cells isolated from PBMCs. The origin of the receptors is a human donor in good health.

The rearrangement joins TRBV4-1 to TRBJ2-2; perhaps TRBD1 as D (6 bases). Per germline, CDR1 MGHRA and CDR2 YSYEKL. V was pared by 2 bases and J by 0 bases, with 13 bases between. This CDR3 contains 17 residues. CDR3 bases: TGCGCCAGCAGCCAAAGAGGGGGTATAGCGAACACCGGGGAGCTGTTTTTT. The encoded protein is CASSQRGGIANTGELFF.

The chain joins TRBV4-1 to TRBJ1-1, with D unclear. This CDR3 spans 14 amino acids. V was shortened by 0 bases and J by 7 bases, with 12 bases between the two germline ends. Looked up from germline, CDR1 is MGHRA and CDR2 is YSYEKL. The CDR3 loop is CASSQEPGISEAFF. The DNA for the CDR3 is TGCGCCAGCAGCCAAGAACCCGGGATCAGTGAAGCTTTCTTT.

J is TRBJ1-2 and V is TRBV13, with D hard to call. The germline gives CDR1 PRHDT, CDR2 FYEKMQ (reference sequence). The CDR3 spans 15 residues. V was shortened by 1 base and J by 6 bases, with 15 bases between the two germline ends. The CDR3 spells CASSLEEGMFHGYTF. CDR3 sequence (DNA): TGTGCCAGCAGCTTAGAAGAGGGTATGTTCCATGGCTACACCTTC.

V usage is TRBV7-9 and J usage is TRBJ1-3, with 8 bases that match TRBD1. Germline V gene sequence: CDR1 SEHNR, CDR2 FQNEAQ (reference sequence). Losses at the gene ends were 3 bases for V and 0 bases for J; bases not matched to a gene: 1. This CDR3 is built from 15 residues. This CDR3 reads CASSLGQVSGNTIYF. The CDR3 bases are TGTGCCAGCAGCTTGGGACAGGTCTCTGGAAACACCATATATTTT. The variable domain in full, with the rest retrieved from reference TRBV7-9 and TRBJ1-3, is DTGVSQNPRHKITKRGQNVTFRCDPISEHNRLYWYRQTLGQGPEFLTYFQNEAQLEKSRLLSDRFSAERPKGSFSTLEIQRTEQGDSAMYLCASSLGQVSGNTIYFGEGSWLTVV.

The rearrangement joins TRBV9 to TRBJ2-1; 8 bases line up with TRBD1. J gave up 3 bases and V 3 bases, and 14 bases lay outside the gene matches. Germline V lookup: CDR1 SGDLS, CDR2 YYNGEE. This CDR3 has 18 amino acids. This CDR3 is CASSGGRGQDTIYNEQFF. As DNA, the CDR3 is TGTGCCAGCAGCGGCGGACGGGGACAGGACACAATCTACAATGAGCAGTTCTTC.

This rearrangement joins TRBV6-1 to TRBJ1-1, with D unresolved. The V and J ends lost 5 bases and 2 bases respectively, with 9 bases between them. Germline CDR1 reads MNHNS; CDR2 reads SASEGT. The CDR3 extends over 13 amino acids. The CDR3 here is CASSTTDNTEAFF. The CDR3, as DNA: TGTGCCAGCAGTACCACAGACAACACTGAAGCTTTCTTT.

The chain combines TRBV25-1 with TRBJ1-4; D is ambiguous. CDR3 size: 15 residues. V lost 1 base and J 8 bases, leaving 14 bases between the germline ends. Germline V gene data show CDR1 as MGHDK and CDR2 as SYGVNS. CDR3 in DNA: TGTGCCAGCAGTGAATTATTTGAGGGTTGGGAAAAACTGTTTTTT. It specifies CASSELFEGWEKLFF.

J is TRBJ2-6 and V is TRBV6-4; a possible D gene is TRBD1 (5 bases). The V end lost 10 bases, the J end lost 1 base, and 17 bases lay between the germline ends. CDR3 length: 16 residues. CDR1 and CDR2 (germline): MRHNA, SNTAGT. CDR3 nucleotides: TGTGCCACCCCCCAAAGCCAGGGTTCTGGGGCCAACGTCCTGACTTTC. Its protein product is CATPQSQGSGANVLTF.

This chain connects TRBV27 to TRBJ2-7; D is unresolved. Germline V gene data show CDR1 as MNHEY and CDR2 as SMNVEV (reference sequence). This CDR3 contains 14 residues. V shed 9 bases and J shed 2 bases, with 17 bases lying between them. CDR3: CASQIGTRAYEQYF. CDR3 nucleotide sequence: TGTGCCAGTCAAATTGGTACGAGAGCCTACGAGCAGTACTTC.

This chain joins TRBV21-1 and TRBJ2-3; the D segment call TRBD1 is taken from the table without a DNA check. TRBV21-1 is a listed pseudogene. The CDR3 loop spans 16 amino acids. CDR3 protein: CASSKTGGKGTDTQYF. The CDR3 nucleotides read TGTGCCAGCAGCAAAACAGGGGGCAAGGGCACAGATACGCAGTATTTT.

This chain connects TRBV7-4 to TRBJ1-2; 7 bases align to TRBD1. This CDR3 is 13 amino acids long. Germline assignment: CDR1 SGHVT and CDR2 SQSDAQ. V shed 5 bases, J shed 4 bases, and the junction held 4 bases outside the gene matches. Written as DNA, the CDR3 is TGTGCCAGCAGCCGGGACAGCCCCTATGGCTACACCTTC. Protein sequence: CASSRDSPYGYTF.

The rearrangement uses TRBV30 and TRBJ2-7, with D unresolved. Germline CDR1 is GTSNPN and CDR2 is SVGIG (reference sequence). Deletions cut 0 bases from V and 6 bases from J, with 6 bases between. This CDR3 spans 11 amino acids. The CDR3 DNA is TGTGCCTGGAGTGTACTTGGCGAGCAGTACTTC. This codes for CAWSVLGEQYF.

The chain employs TRBV4-2 and TRBJ2-2; 11 bases fit TRBD2. Trimming cost V 2 bases and J 8 bases; bases outside gene matches: 10. This CDR3 is built from 17 residues. The V gene's germline CDR1 is LGHNA and CDR2 YNFKEQ. CDR3 bases: TGTGCCAGCAGCCAACCACTAACTAGCGGGAGCAGGGGGGAGCTGTTTTTT. Protein product: CASSQPLTSGSRGELFF.

This rearrangement joins TRBV6-5 to TRBJ2-7; no reliable D call. V was pared by 0 bases and J by 2 bases, with 11 bases between. CDR3 length equals 15 residues. From germline, CDR1 is MNHEY and CDR2 SVGAGI. The CDR3 sequence: CASSYSNPLPYEQYF. CDR3 sequence (DNA): TGTGCCAGCAGTTACTCGAACCCCCTACCCTACGAGCAGTACTTC.

Only one count was recorded for this clone. V usage is TRBV7-2 and J usage is TRBJ2-2; 9 bases fit TRBD2. CDR3 size: 15 residues. CDR1 is SGHTA, CDR2 FQGNSA, per germline. The V segment lost 5 bases and the J segment 1 base; nucleotides outside the gene matches: 2. This chain's CDR3 is CASSTLAGNTGELFF. CDR3 DNA sequence: TGTGCCAGCAGCACACTAGCGGGGAACACCGGGGAGCTGTTTTTT. Together with reference TRBV7-2 and TRBJ2-2, the CDR3 gives the full variable domain: GAGVSQSPSNKVTEKGKDVELRCDPISGHTALYWYRQSLGQGLEFLIYFQGNSAPDKSGLPSDRFSAERTGGSVSTLTIQRTQQEDSAVYLCASSTLAGNTGELFFGEGSRLTVL.

The J gene is TRBJ1-1, the V gene TRBV19; 9 nucleotides align to TRBD1. J was trimmed by 5 bases and V by 8 bases; bases with no gene match: 3. Per germline, CDR1 LNHDA and CDR2 SQIVND (reference sequence). This CDR3 spans 12 amino acids. The CDR3 reads CASRQGGTEAFF. The CDR3 DNA sequence: TGTGCCAGTCGACAGGGGGGGACTGAAGCTTTCTTT.

The genes are TRBV6-5 and TRBJ2-1, with D possibly matching TRBD2 (6 bases). V shed 6 bases and J shed 6 bases, with 18 bases lying between them. The germline V gene has CDR1 MNHEY and CDR2 SVGAGI. This CDR3 contains 15 residues. The CDR3 DNA follows: TGTGCCAGCAGCCTACTAGCTTCCTCTCTCAATGAGCAGTTCTTC. It codes for CASSLLASSLNEQFF.

The chain has TRBV9 and TRBJ2-7; tentatively, D is TRBD2 (6 bases). This CDR3 comprises 15 residues. V was pared by 0 bases and J by 0 bases, with 10 bases between. Germline V CDR1 and CDR2: SGDLS, YYNGEE. The CDR3 sequence is CASSVGVADSYEQYF. The CDR3 DNA reads TGTGCCAGCAGCGTAGGGGTAGCGGACTCCTACGAGCAGTACTTC. Variable domain in full (rest from reference TRBV9 and TRBJ2-7): DSGVTQTPKHLITATGQRVTLRCSPRSGDLSVYWYQQSLDQGLQFLIQYYNGEERAKGNILERFSAQQFPDLHSELNLSSLELGDSALYFCASSVGVADSYEQYFGPGTRLTVT.

This chain joins TRBV5-1 and TRBJ2-7, with 13 bases fitting TRBD2. V was pared by 5 bases and J by 3 bases, with 5 bases of the junction left unmatched. The CDR3 runs 15 residues. Germline CDR1 reads SGHRS; CDR2 reads YFSETQ. DNA for the CDR3: TGCGCCAGCAGATCGGGACTAGCGGGAAGCTACGAGCAGTACTTC. Amino acids: CASRSGLAGSYEQYF.

The rearrangement uses TRBV6-1 and TRBJ2-5; 7 bases match TRBD1. The CDR3 has 14 amino acids. Germline values: CDR1 MNHNS, CDR2 SASEGT. Unmatched junction bases numbered 12, after V lost 7 bases and J lost 7 bases. The CDR3 sequence: CASTRQGAMGTQYF. CDR3 nucleotide sequence: TGTGCCAGCACCCGACAGGGCGCTATGGGGACCCAGTACTTC.

The chain has TRBV29-1 and TRBJ2-1; 10 bases line up with TRBD2. The germline gives CDR1 SQVTM, CDR2 ANQGSEA. Trimming cost V 4 bases and J 6 bases; bases outside gene matches: 9. There are 15 residues in the CDR3. CDR3 coding DNA: TGCAGCGTTGCCCCATGGGTAGCGGGGGGCAATGAGCAGTTCTTC. This translates into CSVAPWVAGGNEQFF.

The genes are TRBV6-1 and TRBJ1-5; 9 bases line up with TRBD1. J lost 4 bases, V lost 2 bases, and 3 bases had no gene match. Germline-derived CDR1 and CDR2 are MNHNS and SASEGT. The CDR3 is 15 amino acids. The CDR3 here is CASSEIDRGNQPQHF. DNA of the CDR3: TGTGCCAGCAGTGAAATCGACAGGGGGAATCAGCCCCAGCATTTT.

The CDR3 DNA reads TGTGCCAGCAGTTTGGCGGGACTAGCATACAATGAGCAGTTCTTC. Translation: CASSLAGLAYNEQFF. V usage is TRBV2 and J usage is TRBJ2-1, with TRBD2 identical over 9 bases. Germline trimming cut 5 bases from V and 4 bases from J; bases unmatched to any gene: 6. CDR1 and CDR2 (germline): SNHLY, FYNNEI. The CDR3 is 15 residues long.

The V call is TRBV6-5, the J call TRBJ1-4, with 7 bases identical to TRBD1. The germline gives CDR1 MNHEY, CDR2 SVGAGI. The CDR3 consists of 15 residues. V shed 0 bases, J shed 8 bases, and the junction held 6 bases outside the gene matches. The CDR3 loop reads CASSYSTGLREKLFF. Written as DNA, the CDR3 is TGTGCCAGCAGTTACTCGACAGGGCTGAGAGAAAAACTGTTTTTT.

The J gene is TRBJ1-3, the V gene TRBV5-6; 7 bases line up with TRBD1. This CDR3 is built from 16 residues. Per germline, CDR1 SGHDT and CDR2 YYEEEE. V shed 4 bases, J shed 2 bases, and the junction held 9 bases outside the gene matches. The CDR3 loop is CASSRGQPQTGNTIYF. Written as DNA, the CDR3 is TGTGCCAGCAGCAGGGGACAGCCTCAAACTGGAAACACCATATATTTT. Full variable domain (remainder filled in from reference TRBV5-6 and TRBJ1-3): DAGVTQSPTHLIKTRGQQVTLRCSPKSGHDTVSWYQQALGQGPQFIFQYYEEEERQRGNFPDRFSGHQFPNYSSELNVNALLLGDSALYLCASSRGQPQTGNTIYFGEGSWLTVV.